The rows below give T cell receptor beta chains drawn from one sample of a study of OX40 agonist ivuxolimab in advanced cancers. Produced via immunoSEQ multiplex PCR; TCRdb's table is partial and in-frame only. Found here are around 72,000 clones, roughly 80% of them singletons; the top ten hold approximately 0.4%. The source was CD4+ or CD8+ T cells sorted from blood, collected in a trial of the OX40 agonist ivuxolimab. All receptors derive from an adult with an advanced solid tumor such as melanoma, head and neck, liver or kidney cancer. CDR3s include the opening cysteine and the closing phenylalanine or tryptophan.

>TRBV6-4
CASSGGRAVNYGYTF
>TRBV7-2
CASSSRRGSINYGYTF
>TRBV4-1
CASSQVGGGASDTQYF
>TRBV10-3
CAIRASGGNTGELFF
>TRBV7-2
CASSLRTGGNYGYTF
>TRBV28
CASSLRRSNFGLQGEKLFF
>TRBV7-3
CASSSAGGANTGELFF
>TRBV5-1
CASSLLGTAGELFF
>TRBV10-2
CASSTGVSYGYTF
>TRBV6-5
CASSSYARDNEQFF
>TRBV2
CASSKGARGDYGYTF
>TRBV12-2
CASRSKTGGLKNTEAFF
>TRBV19
CASSISGRDGEKLFF
>TRBV7-7
CASSLAGQGLAGELFF
>TRBV5-1
CASSPKDSGANVLTF
>TRBV28
CASPTASGNTIYF
>TRBV19
CASSRGLSYEQYF
>TRBV27
CATKRPGTLNTEAFF
>TRBV7-2
CASSATSGTRVGEQYF
>TRBV5-1
CASSLEGDATNEKLFF
>TRBV27
CATRTSGRSEQYF
>TRBV15
CATSRDGVQGGGTGELFF
>TRBV7-9
CASSLLGTTYGYTF
>TRBV7-9
CASSLRRSMAYNEQFF
>TRBV18
CASSPINGGETQYF
>TRBV2
CASREDRGGSNQPQHF
>TRBV7-2
CASSLAGTGEETQYF
>TRBV5-1
CASSLELNTEAFF
>TRBV28
CASRSRDYGYTF
>TRBV5-1
CASTTRQGARNEQFF
>TRBV29-1
CSVAATGGTEAFF
>TRBV25-1
CASSAGRSYNSPLHF
>TRBV5-1
CASRQQVLAEEQYF
>TRBV5-1
CASRAAGTQETQYF
>TRBV30
CAWSAGQRSSYEQYF